This T cell receptor (beta chain) stems from a study of blood T cell repertoires in COVID-19. Study-wide context: Whether acute or convalescent, the COVID-19 samples came from the United States, Italy and Spain.

Germline V gives CDR1 SGHRS, CDR2 YFSETQ. Trimming removed 1 base from V and 0 bases from J; junction bases left unmatched: 2. The CDR3 extends over 15 amino acids. Source study methods: Nucleated cell number was recorded as an estimate derived from reference gene primer amplification. Some clones are missing from TCRdb's copy, which holds only in-frame ones; the method was immunoSEQ multiplex PCR. The V and J calls and clone size are taken from that table; D and trimming were inferred from the DNA. The data hold some 66,000 clones, with 82% observed a single time. The genes are TRBV5-1 and TRBJ2-3; the match to TRBD2 covers 7 bases. The sequencing sample was made of peripheral blood. This receptor was taken from a man in his fifties or sixties with acute or convalescent COVID-19. DNA of the CDR3: TGCGCCAGCAGCTTGACTAGCGCCAGCACAGATACGCAGTATTTT. Protein sequence: CASSLTSASTDTQYF.